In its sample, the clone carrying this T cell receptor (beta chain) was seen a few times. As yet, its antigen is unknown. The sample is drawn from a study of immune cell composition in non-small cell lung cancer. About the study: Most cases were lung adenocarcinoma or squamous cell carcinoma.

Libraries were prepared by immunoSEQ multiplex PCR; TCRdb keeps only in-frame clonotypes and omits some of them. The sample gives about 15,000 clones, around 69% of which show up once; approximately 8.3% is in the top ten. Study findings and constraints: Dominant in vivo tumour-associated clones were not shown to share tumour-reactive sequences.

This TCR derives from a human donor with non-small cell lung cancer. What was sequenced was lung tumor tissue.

The CDR3 spells CASSPQGSGGPSGQFF. CDR3 DNA sequence: TGTGCCAGCAGCCCACAGGGAAGCGGGGGGCCTTCTGGGCAGTTCTTC. This chain uses TRBV9 with TRBJ2-1; 9 nucleotides agree with TRBD2. The ends lost 4 bases at V and 12 bases at J; junction bases unmatched: 17. CDR1 is SGDLS and CDR2 is YYNGEE in the germline V gene. The CDR3 contains 16 residues.